This T cell receptor (beta chain) derives from a study of control samples from healthy donors and cancer patients. Germline CDR1 and CDR2: KGHDR and SFDVKD. The length of the CDR3 is 15 residues. The V end lost 0 bases, the J end lost 5 bases, and 10 bases lay between the germline ends. Clones were read by immunoSEQ multiplex PCR, and TCRdb kept only the in-frame ones, dropping some. The sample carries roughly 89,000 clones, roughly 91% recorded once. This clonotype originated in a man between 45 and 60 years old in good health. The chain couples TRBV24-1 to TRBJ2-1, with no clear D. Sequencing input: blood. The CDR3 sequence: CATSDLQISNNEQFF. For the CDR3, the DNA is TGTGCCACCAGTGATTTGCAAATTTCTAACAATGAGCAGTTCTTC.